This passage covers 3 T cell receptor beta chains from one sample sequenced in a study of T-cell memory formation after mild COVID-19. One entry per CDR3 protein results from TCRdb running MiXCR on the 5' RACE reads. The sample holds around 530,000 distinct CDR3 sequences; about 20% are singletons and the top ten take roughly 8.1%. Sequencing was performed on PBMCs or a T cell subset sorted from them (not recorded which). The receptors stem from an adult woman who had mild COVID-19 (a few samples of this study predate the infection). Cell type and time point are not known.

This clonotype occurred a few times. V is TRBV6-6 and J is TRBJ2-3, with TRBD2 matching over 9 bases. The germline CDR1 and CDR2 sequences are MNHNY and SVGAGI (reference sequence). The J segment lost 6 bases and the V segment lost 4 bases, leaving 5 bases of the junction unmatched. The CDR3 extends over 14 amino acids. As DNA, the CDR3 is TGTGCCAGCAGTTTTGGGCGGGGGGGCGATACGCAGTATTTT. This gives the protein CASSFGRGGDTQYF.

The chain employs TRBV6-5 and TRBJ1-1; TRBD1 agrees at 8 bases. CDR1 is MNHEY and CDR2 is SVGAGI in the germline V gene. V shed 7 bases and J 6 bases; nucleotides not matched to a gene: 7. The CDR3 loop spans 13 amino acids. For the CDR3, the DNA is TGTGCCAGCATGGGACAGGTGGGCTCTGAAGCTTTCTTT. Translating gives CASMGQVGSEAFF.

This clonotype showed up just a few times. V and J are TRBV15 and TRBJ1-3, with D maybe TRBD1 (6 bases). V was pared by 3 bases and J by 0 bases, with 9 bases between. This CDR3 is built from 15 residues. Germline V gene data show CDR1 as LNHNV and CDR2 as YYDKDF (reference sequence). The CDR3 protein is CATSRGHSSGNTIYF. The CDR3 DNA sequence: TGTGCCACCAGCAGGGGACATTCCTCTGGAAACACCATATATTTT.